This TCR beta chain stems from a study of blood T cell repertoires in COVID-19. Overall study: Sites in the United States, Italy and Spain provided acute and convalescent COVID-19 samples.

V shed 7 bases and J shed 3 bases, with 13 bases lying between them. The CDR3 length is 15 residues. Germline V lookup: CDR1 MNHEY, CDR2 SMNVEV (reference sequence). Ages ranged from roughly 18 to 100 years, with residence in about two dozen US areas. Participant-reported clinical history was the basis for cohort assignment. As processed by the authors: Amplified reference gene primers provided the basis for estimating nucleated cell counts. Assay used: immunoSEQ multiplex PCR; TCRdb lists only in-frame clones, some missing. The V and J calls and clone size are taken from that table; D and trimming were inferred from the DNA. In the table there are over 300,000 clones, 85% to 90% of which are singletons.

The chain carries TRBV27 and TRBJ1-6; possible D gene TRBD1, 6 bases. The sequenced material came from PBMCs or T cells enriched from blood (not recorded which). The sequence derives from a woman under 40 with acute COVID-19. CDR3: CASTSLDSYNSPLHF. CDR3 in DNA: TGTGCCAGCACCTCTTTGGACAGCTATAATTCACCCCTCCACTTT.